The next 6 T cell receptor beta chains were all read from a single sample in a study of T cell responses to AZD1222 COVID-19 vaccine. Here immunoSEQ multiplex PCR was the method, and the copy in TCRdb shows in-frame clones only, minus some. This sample has tens of thousands of clones, with approximately 86% found just once. This material consisted of peripheral blood, taken on day 0 of AZD1222 vaccination. Source of these receptors: an adult in good health.

The genes are TRBV11-2 and TRBJ2-5; D is unresolved. Germline V gene data show CDR1 as SGHAT and CDR2 as FQNNGV. The CDR3 runs to 15 residues. V was cut by 4 bases and J by 3 bases, with 15 bases left in between. CDR3 amino acids: CASSSGWAWEETQYF. The CDR3 nucleotides read TGTGCCAGCAGCTCCGGTTGGGCGTGGGAAGAGACCCAGTACTTC.

The V gene is TRBV4-1, the J gene TRBJ2-7; perhaps TRBD2 as D (6 bases). Trimming stripped 1 base from V and 4 bases from J, with 14 bases between. CDR3 length: 15 residues. Germline assignment: CDR1 MGHRA and CDR2 YSYEKL. CDR3 bases: TGCGCCAGCAGCCAAGCCGGGACTTCTGCGTACGAGCAGTACTTC. It codes for CASSQAGTSAYEQYF.

The chain has TRBV3-1 (or the pseudogene TRBV3-2) and TRBJ2-6; D is unresolved. The V end was cut by 0 bases, the J end by 1 base, with 4 bases between. The CDR3 totals 15 residues. Germline values: CDR1 LGHDT, CDR2 YNNKEL (reference sequence). The CDR3 nucleotides read TGTGCCAGCAGCCAAGACAGTTCTGGGGCCAACGTCCTGACTTTC. It encodes CASSQDSSGANVLTF.

J is TRBJ1-4 and V is TRBV9, with D unclear. Germline V gives CDR1 SGDLS, CDR2 YYNGEE. The CDR3 totals 14 residues. Trimming stripped 0 bases from V and 5 bases from J, with 8 bases between. The CDR3 DNA follows: TGTGCCAGCAGCGTAGCTTCCGGGAATGAAAAACTGTTTTTT. Its protein is CASSVASGNEKLFF.

The CDR3 sequence is CASSWGPMNTEAFF. The CDR3 coding sequence is TGCGCCAGCAGCTGGGGACCGATGAACACTGAAGCTTTCTTT. The rearrangement joins TRBV5-1 to TRBJ1-1; perhaps TRBD1 as D (5 bases). Trimming pared 3 bases from V and 0 bases from J, leaving 9 bases between. Germline V gene sequence: CDR1 SGHRS, CDR2 YFSETQ. The CDR3 is 14 residues long.

The genes are TRBV6-5 and TRBJ1-2, with TRBD1 matching 9 bases. The J segment lost 6 bases and the V segment lost 4 bases, leaving 9 bases of the junction unmatched. CDR1 is MNHEY, CDR2 SVGAGI, per germline. The CDR3 runs to 15 residues. CDR3 bases: TGTGCCAGCAGTTTTCCCGGGACAGGGAGAAATGGCTACACCTTC. Its protein product is CASSFPGTGRNGYTF.